This T cell receptor (beta chain) derives from a study of monozygotic twins with inflammatory bowel disease. The CDR3 has 13 residues. Germline CDR1 and CDR2: SNHLY and FYNNEI. Note on this clonotype: The antigen remains undetermined.

A template switching step added UMIs, each with a 6-nucleotide sample barcode. TCRdb reprocessed the 5' RACE reads and stores each CDR3 protein as one record, lacking DNA. The sample includes about 210,000 distinct CDR3 sequences. Points from the study as a whole: It was in IBD patients that TCRbeta diversity (inverse Simpson) was lower than in healthy co-twins.

Sequencing was carried out using blood. The chain couples TRBV2 to TRBJ1-5. The clonotype originates from a human donor with ulcerative colitis or Crohn's disease, or a healthy co-twin of an affected twin (not recorded which). This CDR3 is CASLEGLGQPQHF.